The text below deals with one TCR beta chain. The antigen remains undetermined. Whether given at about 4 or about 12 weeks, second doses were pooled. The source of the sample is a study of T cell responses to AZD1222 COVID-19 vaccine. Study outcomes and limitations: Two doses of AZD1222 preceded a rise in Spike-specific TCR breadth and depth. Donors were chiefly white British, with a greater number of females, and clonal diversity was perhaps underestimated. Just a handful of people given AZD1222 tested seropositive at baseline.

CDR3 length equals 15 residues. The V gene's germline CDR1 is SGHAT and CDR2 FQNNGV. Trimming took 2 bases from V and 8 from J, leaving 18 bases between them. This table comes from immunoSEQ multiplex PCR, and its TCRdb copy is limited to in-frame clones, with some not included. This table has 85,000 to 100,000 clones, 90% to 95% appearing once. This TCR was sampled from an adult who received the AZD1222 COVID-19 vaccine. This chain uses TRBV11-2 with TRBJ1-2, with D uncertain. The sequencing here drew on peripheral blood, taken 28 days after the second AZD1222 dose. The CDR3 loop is CASSLNPSAGQGYTF. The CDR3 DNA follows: TGTGCCAGCAGCTTAAACCCGTCGGCGGGTCAAGGCTACACCTTC. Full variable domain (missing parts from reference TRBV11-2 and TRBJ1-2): EAGVAQSPRYKIIEKRQSVAFWCNPISGHATLYWYQQILGQGPKLLIQFQNNGVVDDSQLPKDRFSAERLKGVDSTLKIQPAKLEDSAVYLCASSLNPSAGQGYTFGSGTRLTVV.